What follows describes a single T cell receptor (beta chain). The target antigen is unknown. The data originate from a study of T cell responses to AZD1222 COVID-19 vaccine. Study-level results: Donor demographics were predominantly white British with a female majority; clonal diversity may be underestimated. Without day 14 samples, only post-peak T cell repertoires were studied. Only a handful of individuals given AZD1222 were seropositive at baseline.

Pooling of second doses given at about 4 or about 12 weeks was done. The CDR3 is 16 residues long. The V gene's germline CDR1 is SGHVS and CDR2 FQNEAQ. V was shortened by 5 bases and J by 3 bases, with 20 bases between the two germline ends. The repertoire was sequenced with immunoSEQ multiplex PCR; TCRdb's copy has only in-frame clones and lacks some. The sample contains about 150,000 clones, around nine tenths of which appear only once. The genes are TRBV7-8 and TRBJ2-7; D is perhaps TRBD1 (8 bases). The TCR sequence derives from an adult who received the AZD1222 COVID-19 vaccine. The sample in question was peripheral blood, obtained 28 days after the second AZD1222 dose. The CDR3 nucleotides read TGTGCCAGCAGCCCACAGGGGGGGACAAACGGCTACGAGCAGTACTTC. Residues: CASSPQGGTNGYEQYF.